The next 13 T cell receptor beta chains were all read from a single sample in a study of blood T cell repertoires in COVID-19. The repertoire was sequenced with immunoSEQ multiplex PCR; TCRdb's copy has only in-frame clones and lacks some. The sample records approximately 160,000 clones, about 82% being singletons. The sequenced sample was peripheral blood. These receptors all come from a man between 50 and 59 years old with active or convalescent COVID-19.

The rearrangement joins TRBV9 to TRBJ2-7, with unresolved D. With 4 bases removed from V and 0 bases from J, the gap between germline ends came to 11 bases. This CDR3 region has 14 residues. Germline V gives CDR1 SGDLS, CDR2 YYNGEE. CDR3 DNA: TGTGCCAGCAGCCCCCGCGGCGGCTCCTACGAGCAGTACTTC. Translation gives CASSPRGGSYEQYF.

This chain uses TRBV7-2 with TRBJ1-4; no clear D. The CDR3 totals 14 residues. V was trimmed by 8 bases and J by 8 bases, leaving 18 bases between them. Germline V gene data show CDR1 as SGHTA and CDR2 as FQGNSA. In DNA form, the CDR3 reads TGTGCCAGCGCCAGCGCAGTCAGAGGAGAAAAACTGTTTTTT. Its protein is CASASAVRGEKLFF.

V and J are TRBV6-1 and TRBJ1-5, with D hard to call. The CDR3 covers 16 residues. Germline V gene lookup returns CDR1 MNHNS and CDR2 SASEGT. The germline V and J ends were trimmed by 2 bases and 0 bases, with 11 bases remaining between them. The CDR3 loop is CASSELAQFSNQPQHF. CDR3 bases: TGTGCCAGCAGTGAACTGGCACAGTTTAGCAATCAGCCCCAGCATTTT.

This clone was found many times. The chain combines TRBV5-4 with TRBJ2-7; D remains unclear. The V gene lost 1 base and the J gene lost 6 bases, with 8 bases spanning the gap. The CDR3 consists of 12 residues. Germline V gene lookup returns CDR1 SGHNT and CDR2 YYREEE (reference sequence). The CDR3: CASSLFRSEQYF. CDR3 in DNA: TGTGCCAGCAGCTTGTTTAGGAGCGAGCAGTACTTC.

This rearrangement joins TRBV27 to TRBJ1-1; tentative D call: TRBD1 (6 bases). V was pared by 2 bases and J by 5 bases, with 12 bases between. CDR1 MNHEY and CDR2 SMNVEV come from the germline V gene (reference sequence). The length of the CDR3 is 14 residues. CDR3 in amino acids: CASSLGGRGTEAFF. CDR3 nucleotide sequence: TGTGCCAGCAGTTTAGGTGGCAGGGGAACTGAAGCTTTCTTT.

The chain recombines TRBV24-1 with TRBJ1-5; 9 nucleotides match TRBD1. CDR1 and CDR2 (germline): KGHDR, SFDVKD. Trimming took 5 bases from V and 4 from J; bases not matched to a gene: 5. CDR3 size: 15 residues. CDR3 sequence (DNA): TGTGCCACCAGTGGCAGGACAGGGGCGAATCAGCCCCAGCATTTT. Protein sequence: CATSGRTGANQPQHF.

Here the CDR3 DNA reads TGTGCCAGCAGGACAGGTAATCAGCCCCAGCATTTT. It codes for CASRTGNQPQHF. The chain combines TRBV6-5 with TRBJ1-5; maybe TRBD1 (6 bases). CDR1 MNHEY and CDR2 SVGAGI come from the germline V gene. This CDR3 has 12 amino acids. Trimming shortened V by 6 bases and J by 4 bases, and 7 bases separated the two germline ends.

The chain recombines TRBV7-6 with TRBJ2-1; TRBD2 is a possible D gene (7 bases). Trimming cost V 1 base and J 8 bases, with 18 bases left between them. The length of the CDR3 is 16 residues. Germline CDR1 and CDR2: SGHVS and FNYEAQ. CDR3 protein: CASSLDEGGGLHEQFF. The CDR3 nucleotides are TGTGCCAGCAGCTTAGACGAGGGGGGAGGGCTGCATGAGCAGTTCTTC.

This rearrangement joins TRBV19 to TRBJ1-2; TRBD1 agrees at 9 bases. V lost 3 bases, J lost 3 bases, and 8 bases stayed unmatched. Per the germline V gene, CDR1 is LNHDA and CDR2 is SQIVND (reference sequence). This CDR3 is built from 16 residues. CDR3 sequence (DNA): TGTGCCAGTAGTATCCCCGGGACAGGGAGTTACTATGGCTACACCTTC. It specifies CASSIPGTGSYYGYTF.

J is TRBJ1-1 and V is TRBV7-2, with TRBD1 matching over 8 bases. CDR3 length: 18 residues. In germline, CDR1 is SGHTA, CDR2 FQGNSA. Unmatched junction bases numbered 19, after V lost 4 bases and J lost 6 bases. The chain's CDR3 is CASSSPASQGVLRAEAFF. CDR3 DNA sequence: TGTGCCAGCAGCTCCCCCGCCTCACAGGGGGTCCTTCGCGCTGAAGCTTTCTTT.

The V gene is TRBV24-1, the J gene TRBJ2-5; TRBD2 might be the D (6 bases). Between the trimmed V and J ends, which lost 4 bases and 2 bases, there was a span of 13 bases. Germline V CDR1 and CDR2: KGHDR, SFDVKD. The CDR3 has 15 amino acids. The chain's CDR3 is CATSDPGREQETQYF. DNA for the CDR3: TGTGCCACCAGTGACCCCGGGCGGGAACAAGAGACCCAGTACTTC.

The V and J genes are TRBV6-2 or TRBV6-3 and TRBJ2-3, with 15 bases that match TRBD2. Unmatched junction bases numbered 8, after V lost 6 bases and J lost 1 base. Germline values: CDR1 MNHEY, CDR2 SVGEGT. The CDR3 contains 18 residues. The CDR3 region has the DNA TGTGCCAGCAGCCCCTGGACTAGCGGGAGGGCCGGCACAGATACGCAGTATTTT. Its protein is CASSPWTSGRAGTDTQYF.

The gene calls are TRBV6-5 and TRBJ1-1; 7 nucleotides line up with TRBD1. The length of the CDR3 is 15 residues. V shed 6 bases, J shed 0 bases, and the junction held 7 bases outside the gene matches. Germline CDR1 reads MNHEY; CDR2 reads SVGAGI. CDR3 sequence reads: CASRLGQLMNTEAFF. The CDR3 coding sequence is TGTGCCAGCAGACTGGGACAGCTCATGAACACTGAAGCTTTCTTT.